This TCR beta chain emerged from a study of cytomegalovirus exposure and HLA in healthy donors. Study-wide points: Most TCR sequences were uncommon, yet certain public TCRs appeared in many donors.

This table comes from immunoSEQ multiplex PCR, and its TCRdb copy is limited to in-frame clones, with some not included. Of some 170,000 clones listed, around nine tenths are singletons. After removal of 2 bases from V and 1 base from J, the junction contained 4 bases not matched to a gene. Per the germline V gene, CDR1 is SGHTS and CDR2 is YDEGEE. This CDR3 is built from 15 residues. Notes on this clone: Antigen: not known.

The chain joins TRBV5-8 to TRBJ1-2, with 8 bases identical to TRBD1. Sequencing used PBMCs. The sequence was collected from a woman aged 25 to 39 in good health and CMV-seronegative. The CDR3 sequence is CASSFRTGINYGYTF. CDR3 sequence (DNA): TGTGCCAGCAGCTTCCGGACAGGGATTAACTATGGCTACACCTTC.